These T cell receptor beta chains were read from a single sample in a study of cytomegalovirus exposure and HLA in healthy donors. Measured with immunoSEQ multiplex PCR; TCRdb has only the in-frame clones, and not every one. Among around 200,000 clones listed, 79% were seen once. Sample: PBMCs. The receptors come from a woman in her 30s in good health and CMV-seropositive. Both conserved end residues are part of each CDR3. Fields, in order: clone size, V gene, D gene, J gene, CDR3 protein, CDR3 DNA. D genes are given only for firm matches. Part of the rows lack a size; the others show once, few, many or a class for expanded clones.

-,TRBV5-1,TRBD2,TRBJ2-1,CASSPPGLAGTNPYNEQFF,TGCGCCAGCAGCCCCCCGGGACTAGCGGGGACTAATCCCTACAATGAGCAGTTCTTC
-,TRBV4-3,-,TRBJ2-7,CASSQEAGSTYEQYF,TGCGCCAGCAGCCAAGAGGCAGGGTCAACCTACGAGCAGTACTTC
-,TRBV28,-,TRBJ1-2,CASRAGGNYGYTF,TGTGCCAGCAGGGCGGGGGGAAACTATGGCTACACCTTC
-,TRBV4-3,TRBD1,TRBJ2-1,CASSQGQGSYNEQFF,TGCGCCAGCAGCCAAGGACAGGGCTCCTACAATGAGCAGTTCTTC
-,TRBV9,TRBD1,TRBJ2-2,CASAGTGFGGELFF,TGTGCCAGCGCCGGGACAGGGTTCGGCGGGGAGCTGTTTTTT
-,TRBV27,-,TRBJ1-1,CASSPLRVTSTEAFF,TGTGCCAGCAGTCCCCTGAGGGTCACGAGCACTGAAGCTTTCTTT
-,TRBV11-2,-,TRBJ1-2,CASSLAAGWDYGYTF,TGTGCCAGCAGCTTAGCCGCGGGTTGGGACTATGGCTACACCTTC
-,TRBV29-1,-,TRBJ1-5,CSPERGTDSPNRSNQPQHF,TGCAGCCCAGAGAGGGGGACGGACAGCCCTAACCGGAGCAATCAGCCCCAGCATTTT
-,TRBV7-2,TRBD2,TRBJ2-1,CASSSTGEIGLAGGFF,TGTGCCAGCAGTTCAACAGGGGAAATCGGACTAGCGGGGGGGTTCTTC
-,TRBV5-1,TRBD1,TRBJ2-7,CASSSGQGIDEQYF,TGCGCCAGCAGCTCTGGACAGGGGATTGACGAGCAGTACTTC
-,TRBV9,-,TRBJ2-7,CASSGLNPSSYEQYF,TGTGCCAGCAGCGGACTAAACCCAAGCTCCTACGAGCAGTACTTC
-,TRBV9,-,TRBJ1-2,CASSPGFYYGYTF,TGTGCCAGCAGCCCAGGGTTTTACTATGGCTACACCTTC
-,TRBV6-1,-,TRBJ1-1,CAIGPRTEAFF,TGTGCCATCGGCCCTAGGACTGAAGCTTTCTTT
-,TRBV13,-,TRBJ1-1,CASSLGSPNTEAFF,TGTGCCAGCAGCTTAGGTAGCCCGAACACTGAAGCTTTCTTT
-,TRBV2,-,TRBJ2-7,CASSEQGYEQYF,TGTGCCAGCAGTGAACAGGGGTACGAGCAGTACTTC
few,TRBV10-2,TRBD1,TRBJ1-6,CASRQPGGLYNSPLHF,TGCGCCAGCAGGCAACCAGGGGGCCTCTATAATTCACCCCTCCACTTT
-,TRBV7-2,TRBD1,TRBJ2-7,CASRVTGGTYEQYF,TGTGCCAGCAGGGTGACAGGGGGAACCTACGAGCAGTACTTC
few,TRBV30,-,TRBJ1-4,CAWSSPPTARGEKLFF,TGTGCCTGGAGTTCCCCTCCGACAGCCAGAGGTGAAAAACTGTTTTTT
few,TRBV4-3,TRBD2,TRBJ2-5,CASSRGTSGGEETQYF,TGCGCCAGCAGCCGGGGGACTAGCGGGGGGGAAGAGACCCAGTACTTC
-,TRBV19,-,TRBJ1-5,CASGPPDSSSNQPQHF,TGTGCCAGCGGACCACCGGACAGTAGTAGCAATCAGCCCCAGCATTTT
-,TRBV2,-,TRBJ1-5,CASRPDGEQPQHF,TGTGCCAGCAGACCCGACGGGGAACAGCCCCAGCATTTT
-,TRBV7-8,-,TRBJ2-7,CASRPGLTYEQYF,TGTGCCAGCAGGCCAGGACTTACCTACGAGCAGTACTTC
-,TRBV18,TRBD1,TRBJ2-2,CASSPSTGSTWDVFF,TGTGCCAGCTCACCGTCGACAGGGTCTACGTGGGACGTGTTTTTT
-,TRBV5-4,-,TRBJ2-7,CASSLFTGTYEQYF,TGTGCCAGCAGCTTGTTCACAGGCACCTACGAGCAGTACTTC
-,TRBV7-6,TRBD1,TRBJ2-7,CASSSGTGPNYEQYF,TGTGCCAGCAGCTCAGGGACAGGCCCAAACTACGAGCAGTACTTC
-,TRBV5-5,TRBD2,TRBJ2-4,CASSLSVPQGGENIQYF,TGTGCCAGCAGCTTGTCCGTTCCGCAGGGAGGGGAGAACATTCAGTACTTC
-,TRBV11-2,-,TRBJ2-7,CASSLRSSEQYF,TGTGCCAGCAGCCTCCGGTCTTCCGAGCAGTACTTC
-,TRBV4-3,-,TRBJ1-2,CASSQGSRDGYTF,TGCGCCAGCAGCCAAGGTAGTCGAGATGGCTACACCTTC
-,TRBV2,TRBD2,TRBJ2-3,CASSEFSGGLDTQYF,TGTGCCAGCAGTGAGTTTAGCGGGGGTTTAGATACGCAGTATTTT
-,TRBV5-6,TRBD2,TRBJ2-7,CASGPRPYGTTSYEQYF,TGTGCCAGCGGACCCCGACCGTACGGGACTACTTCCTACGAGCAGTACTTC
-,TRBV11-3,TRBD2,TRBJ2-5,CASSQREGQETQYF,TGTGCCAGCAGCCAACGGGAGGGTCAAGAGACCCAGTACTTC
-,TRBV11-2,-,TRBJ2-7,CASSSWTYSSYEQYF,TGTGCCAGCAGCTCATGGACATATAGTTCCTACGAGCAGTACTTC
-,TRBV7-2,TRBD2,TRBJ2-1,CASSLAPLAAAYNEQFF,TGTGCCAGCAGCTTAGCACCTCTAGCGGCGGCCTACAATGAGCAGTTCTTC
-,TRBV2,TRBD1,TRBJ2-3,CASREQGQGSDTQYF,TGTGCCAGCAGGGAACAAGGACAGGGATCAGATACGCAGTATTTT
-,TRBV6-1,TRBD2,TRBJ2-4,CASSVPDRDYKNIQYF,TGTGCCAGCAGTGTACCCGATCGGGACTACAAAAACATTCAGTACTTC
-,TRBV9,TRBD1,TRBJ1-1,CASNRGGNTEAFF,TGTGCCAGCAACAGGGGCGGGAACACTGAAGCTTTCTTT
-,TRBV5-4,-,TRBJ2-2,CASSRQKNTGELFF,TGTGCCAGCAGCCGCCAGAAGAACACCGGGGAGCTGTTTTTT
-,TRBV11-2,-,TRBJ2-2,CASRRVKPFLANTGELFF,TGTGCCAGCAGGAGGGTGAAGCCGTTCCTCGCGAACACCGGGGAGCTGTTTTTT
-,TRBV4-1,TRBD2,TRBJ2-5,CASSQDSRGSTETQYF,TGCGCCAGCAGCCAAGATTCGCGGGGGAGCACGGAGACCCAGTACTTC
-,TRBV6-5,TRBD1,TRBJ1-2,CASSSGTGYSNYGYTF,TGTGCCAGCAGTTCAGGGACAGGGTACTCTAACTATGGCTACACCTTC
few,TRBV5-6,-,TRBJ1-2,CASSLMPFKRDYGYTF,TGTGCCAGCAGCTTGATGCCCTTCAAAAGAGACTATGGCTACACCTTC
-,TRBV2,TRBD1,TRBJ1-1,CASIPQGYNTEAFF,TGTGCCAGCATCCCACAGGGGTATAACACTGAAGCTTTCTTT
-,TRBV10-2,TRBD1,TRBJ1-1,CASRRQGSQNTEAFF,TGCGCCAGCCGTCGACAGGGTAGTCAGAACACTGAAGCTTTCTTT
-,TRBV4-2,-,TRBJ1-1,CASSPGWTEAFF,TGTGCCAGCAGTCCCGGGTGGACTGAAGCTTTCTTT
-,TRBV7-9,-,TRBJ1-1,CASSLFRGSAFF,TGTGCCAGCAGCTTATTCCGGGGTTCAGCTTTCTTT
-,TRBV7-8,TRBD1,TRBJ1-2,CASSLAGQGALGYTF,TGTGCCAGCAGCTTAGCGGGACAGGGGGCGTTAGGCTACACCTTC
few,TRBV7-2,TRBD2,TRBJ2-1,CASSLNRGGDNEQFF,TGTGCCAGCAGCTTAAACCGCGGGGGGGACAATGAGCAGTTCTTC
-,TRBV7-9,-,TRBJ1-2,CASSFSGLKNGYTF,TGTGCCAGCAGCTTCTCGGGACTTAAGAATGGCTACACCTTC
-,TRBV5-1,-,TRBJ1-3,CASSLGQVGNTIYF,TGCGCCAGCAGCTTGGGACAGGTTGGAAACACCATATATTTT
-,TRBV19,-,TRBJ1-5,CASSLGSYQPQHF,TGTGCCAGTAGCCTCGGGTCTTATCAGCCCCAGCATTTT
-,TRBV7-9,TRBD1,TRBJ2-1,CASSFPSTGGNEQFF,TGTGCCAGCAGCTTTCCGTCGACAGGGGGAAATGAGCAGTTCTTC
few,TRBV29-1,-,TRBJ2-7,CSVETIQEGLDYEQYF,TGCAGCGTTGAGACTATTCAGGAGGGTTTGGACTACGAGCAGTACTTC
-,TRBV27,-,TRBJ2-4,CASSFSGGAGRIQYF,TGTGCCAGCAGTTTTAGTGGCGGAGCTGGCAGAATTCAGTACTTC
-,TRBV30,TRBD2,TRBJ2-3,CAWSDQRLAGDPDTQYF,TGTGCCTGGAGTGATCAACGACTAGCGGGAGACCCAGATACGCAGTATTTT
-,TRBV5-1,-,TRBJ1-1,CASRHPGEEGTEAFF,TGCGCCAGCAGACATCCAGGGGAAGAAGGGACTGAAGCTTTCTTT
few,TRBV4-1,TRBD1,TRBJ1-4,CASSIRTGGNEKLFF,TGCGCCAGCAGCATAAGGACAGGGGGCAATGAAAAACTGTTTTTT
-,TRBV19,-,TRBJ2-7,CASSSAEGVLGPGFDEQYF,TGTGCCAGTAGTTCAGCAGAGGGGGTTCTGGGGCCAGGGTTCGACGAGCAGTACTTC
-,TRBV11-2,TRBD2,TRBJ2-5,CASSLASGGAGETQYF,TGTGCCAGCAGCTTAGCCAGCGGGGGGGCCGGAGAGACCCAGTACTTC
-,TRBV11-3,-,TRBJ1-1,CASSLGQVNTEAFF,TGTGCCAGCAGCTTAGGACAGGTGAACACTGAAGCTTTCTTT